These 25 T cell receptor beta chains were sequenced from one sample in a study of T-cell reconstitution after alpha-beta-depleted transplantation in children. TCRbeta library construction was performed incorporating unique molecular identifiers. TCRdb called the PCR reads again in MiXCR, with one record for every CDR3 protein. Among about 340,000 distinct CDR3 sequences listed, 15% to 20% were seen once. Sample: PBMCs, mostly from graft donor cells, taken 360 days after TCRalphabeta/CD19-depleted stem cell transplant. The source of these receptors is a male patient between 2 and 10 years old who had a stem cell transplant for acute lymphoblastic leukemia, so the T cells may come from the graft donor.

CDR3 protein: CASSPWGSYEQYF. The CDR3 DNA follows: TGTGCCAGCAGCCCCTGGGGCTCCTACGAGCAGTACTTC. The V and J genes are TRBV9 and TRBJ2-7; D is ambiguous. The CDR3 loop spans 13 amino acids. V lost 4 bases and J 0 bases, leaving 8 bases between the germline ends. Looked up from germline, CDR1 is SGDLS and CDR2 is YYNGEE.

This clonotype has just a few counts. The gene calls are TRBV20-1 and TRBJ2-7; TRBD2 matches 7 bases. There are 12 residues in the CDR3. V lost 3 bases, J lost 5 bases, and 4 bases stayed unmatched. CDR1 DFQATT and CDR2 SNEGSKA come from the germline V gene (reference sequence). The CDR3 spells CSARTSWDEQYF. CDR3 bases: TGCAGTGCTAGGACTAGCTGGGACGAGCAGTACTTC.

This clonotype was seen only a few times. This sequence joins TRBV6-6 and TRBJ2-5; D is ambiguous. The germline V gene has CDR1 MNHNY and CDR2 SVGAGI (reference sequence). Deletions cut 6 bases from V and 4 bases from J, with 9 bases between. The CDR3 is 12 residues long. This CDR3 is CASRFRRETQYF. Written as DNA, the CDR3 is TGTGCCAGCAGGTTCAGGCGAGAGACCCAGTACTTC.

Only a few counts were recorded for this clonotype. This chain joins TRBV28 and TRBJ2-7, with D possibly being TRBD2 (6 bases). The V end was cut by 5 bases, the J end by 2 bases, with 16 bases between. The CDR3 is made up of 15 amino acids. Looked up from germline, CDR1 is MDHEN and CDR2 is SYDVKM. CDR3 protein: CASSPLVAAAYEQYF. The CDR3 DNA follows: TGTGCCAGCAGTCCCCTCGTAGCGGCCGCCTACGAGCAGTACTTC.

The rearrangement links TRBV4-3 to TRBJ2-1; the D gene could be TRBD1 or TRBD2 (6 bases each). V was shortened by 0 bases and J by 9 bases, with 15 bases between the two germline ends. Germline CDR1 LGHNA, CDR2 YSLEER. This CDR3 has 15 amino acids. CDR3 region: CASSQEGAEGGEQFF. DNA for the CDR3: TGCGCCAGCAGCCAAGAAGGAGCGGAGGGGGGTGAGCAGTTCTTC.

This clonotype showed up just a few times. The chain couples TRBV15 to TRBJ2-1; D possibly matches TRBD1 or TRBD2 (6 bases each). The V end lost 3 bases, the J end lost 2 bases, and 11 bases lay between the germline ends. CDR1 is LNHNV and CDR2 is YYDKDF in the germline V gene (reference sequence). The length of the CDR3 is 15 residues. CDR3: CATSSSGAPYNEQFF. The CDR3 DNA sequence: TGTGCCACCAGCAGTTCGGGGGCCCCCTACAATGAGCAGTTCTTC.

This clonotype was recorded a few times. CDR3: CASSRQDYEQYF. DNA for the CDR3: TGTGCCAGCAGCCGACAGGACTACGAGCAGTACTTC. The chain combines TRBV5-6 with TRBJ2-7; TRBD1 might be the D (6 bases). CDR3 length: 12 amino acids. Germline-derived CDR1 and CDR2 are SGHDT and YYEEEE. The V end lost 4 bases, the J end lost 3 bases, and 8 bases lay between the germline ends.

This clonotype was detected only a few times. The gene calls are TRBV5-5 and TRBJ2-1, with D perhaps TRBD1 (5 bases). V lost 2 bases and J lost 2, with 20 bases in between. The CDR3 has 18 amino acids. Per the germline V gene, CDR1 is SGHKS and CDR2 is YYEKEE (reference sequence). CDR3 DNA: TGTGCCAGCAGCTTAGGAACCGCCAGCGACAGCGCCTACAATGAGCAGTTCTTC. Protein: CASSLGTASDSAYNEQFF.

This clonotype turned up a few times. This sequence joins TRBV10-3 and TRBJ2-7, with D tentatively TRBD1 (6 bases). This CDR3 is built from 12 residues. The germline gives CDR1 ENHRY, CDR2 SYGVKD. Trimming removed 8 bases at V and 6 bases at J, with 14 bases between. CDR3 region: CAISQGPGEQYF. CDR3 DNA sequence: TGTGCCATCTCACAGGGCCCCGGCGAGCAGTACTTC.

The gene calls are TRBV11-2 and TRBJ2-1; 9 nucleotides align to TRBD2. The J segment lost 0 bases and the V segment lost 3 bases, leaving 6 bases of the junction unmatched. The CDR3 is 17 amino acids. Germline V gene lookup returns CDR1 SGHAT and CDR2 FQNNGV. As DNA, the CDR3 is TGTGCCAGCAGCTTGGGTAGCGGGAGATTCTCCTACAATGAGCAGTTCTTC. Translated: CASSLGSGRFSYNEQFF.

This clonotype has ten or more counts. The CDR3 sequence: CSVEGDYEQYF. The CDR3 DNA follows: TGCAGCGTTGAAGGGGACTACGAGCAGTACTTC. The chain is built from TRBV29-1 and TRBJ2-7, with D hard to call. From germline, CDR1 is SQVTM and CDR2 ANQGSEA. The length of the CDR3 is 11 residues. Trimming removed 1 base at V and 3 bases at J, with 4 bases between.

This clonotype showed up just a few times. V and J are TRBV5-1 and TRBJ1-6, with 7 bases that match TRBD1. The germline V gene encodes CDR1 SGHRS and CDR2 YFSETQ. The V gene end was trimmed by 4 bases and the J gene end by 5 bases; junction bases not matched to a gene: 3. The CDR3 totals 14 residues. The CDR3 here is CASSAGGNNSPLHF. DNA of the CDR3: TGCGCCAGCAGCGCAGGGGGAAATAATTCACCCCTCCACTTT.

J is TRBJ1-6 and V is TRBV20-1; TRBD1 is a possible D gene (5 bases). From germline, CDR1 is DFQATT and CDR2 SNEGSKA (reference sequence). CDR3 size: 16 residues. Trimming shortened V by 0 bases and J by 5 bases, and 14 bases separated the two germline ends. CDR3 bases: TGCAGTGCTAGAGATTGGGGGGTTCCGGATAATTCACCCCTCCACTTT. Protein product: CSARDWGVPDNSPLHF.

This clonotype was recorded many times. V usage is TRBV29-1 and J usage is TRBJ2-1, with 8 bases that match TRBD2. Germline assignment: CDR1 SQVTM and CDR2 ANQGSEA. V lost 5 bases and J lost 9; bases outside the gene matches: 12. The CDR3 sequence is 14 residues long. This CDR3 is CSVNRASGLGEQFF. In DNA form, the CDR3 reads TGCAGCGTTAACCGGGCTAGCGGGTTGGGTGAGCAGTTCTTC.

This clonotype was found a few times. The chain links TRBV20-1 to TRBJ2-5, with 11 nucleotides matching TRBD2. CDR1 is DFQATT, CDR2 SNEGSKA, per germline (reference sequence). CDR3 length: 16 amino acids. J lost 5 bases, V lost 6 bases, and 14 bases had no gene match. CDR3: CSATTSGRSWRETQYF. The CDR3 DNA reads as TGCAGTGCCACCACTAGCGGGAGATCATGGAGGGAGACCCAGTACTTC.

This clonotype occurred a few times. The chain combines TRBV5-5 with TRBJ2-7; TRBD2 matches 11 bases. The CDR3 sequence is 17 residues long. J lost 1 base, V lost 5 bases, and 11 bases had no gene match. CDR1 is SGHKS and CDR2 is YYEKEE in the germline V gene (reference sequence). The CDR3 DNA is TGTGCCAGCAGGGCCGGGATAGCGGGAGGGTGGTCCTACGAGCAGTACTTC. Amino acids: CASRAGIAGGWSYEQYF.

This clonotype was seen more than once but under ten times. The CDR3 coding sequence is TGTGCCAGCAGTTTAGGCGGGGGGGGAGAGACCCAGTACTTC. Amino acids: CASSLGGGGETQYF. The chain has TRBV12-3 or TRBV12-4 and TRBJ2-5, with 9 bases fitting TRBD2. The CDR3 loop spans 14 amino acids. V lost 1 base to trimming and J lost 4 bases; unmatched junction nucleotides: 1.

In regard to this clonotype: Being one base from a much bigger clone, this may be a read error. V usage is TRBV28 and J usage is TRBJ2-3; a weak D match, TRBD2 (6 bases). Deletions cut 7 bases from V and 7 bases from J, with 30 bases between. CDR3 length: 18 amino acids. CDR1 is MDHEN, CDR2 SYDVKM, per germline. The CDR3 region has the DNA TGTGCCAGCACCAGAGCTCGGCGGTCGCGGGATAGGTTATATACGCAGTATTTT. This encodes CASTRARRSRDRLYTQYF.

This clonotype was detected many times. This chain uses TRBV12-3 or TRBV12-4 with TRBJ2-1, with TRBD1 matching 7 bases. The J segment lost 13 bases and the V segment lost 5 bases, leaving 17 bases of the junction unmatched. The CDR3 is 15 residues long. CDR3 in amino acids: CASSHLHNRGKDQFF. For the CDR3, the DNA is TGTGCCAGCAGTCACCTACATAACAGGGGTAAGGATCAGTTCTTC.

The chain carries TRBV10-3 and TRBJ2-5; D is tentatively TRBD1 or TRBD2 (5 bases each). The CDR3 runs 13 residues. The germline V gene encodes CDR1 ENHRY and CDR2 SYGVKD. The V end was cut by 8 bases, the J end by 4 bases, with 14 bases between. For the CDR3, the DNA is TGTGCCATCCGGGGTTCAACAGGAGAGACCCAGTACTTC. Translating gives CAIRGSTGETQYF.

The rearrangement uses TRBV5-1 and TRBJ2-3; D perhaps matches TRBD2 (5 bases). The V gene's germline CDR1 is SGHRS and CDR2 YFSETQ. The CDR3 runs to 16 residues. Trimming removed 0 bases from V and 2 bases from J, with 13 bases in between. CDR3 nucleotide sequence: TGCGCCAGCAGCTTGGGTGGTAGCGAAGTCACAGATACGCAGTATTTT. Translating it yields CASSLGGSEVTDTQYF.

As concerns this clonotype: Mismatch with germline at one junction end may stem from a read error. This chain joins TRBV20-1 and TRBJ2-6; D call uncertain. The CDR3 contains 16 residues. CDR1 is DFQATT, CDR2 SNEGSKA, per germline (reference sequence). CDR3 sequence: CSVRAPAGSGANVLTF. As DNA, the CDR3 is TGCAGTGTTAGAGCCCCAGCCGGATCTGGGGCCAACGTCCTGACTTTC.

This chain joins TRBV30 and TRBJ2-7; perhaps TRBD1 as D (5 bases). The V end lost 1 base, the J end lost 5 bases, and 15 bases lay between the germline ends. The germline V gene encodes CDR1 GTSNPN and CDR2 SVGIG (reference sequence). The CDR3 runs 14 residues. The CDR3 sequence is CAWSGARAIHEQYF. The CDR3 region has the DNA TGTGCCTGGAGTGGGGCCAGGGCGATCCACGAGCAGTACTTC.

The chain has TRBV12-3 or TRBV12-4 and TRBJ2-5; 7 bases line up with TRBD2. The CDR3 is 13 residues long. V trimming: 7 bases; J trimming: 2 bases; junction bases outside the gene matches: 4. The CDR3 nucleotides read TGTGCCAGCACACGCGGGGGTCAAGAGACCCAGTACTTC. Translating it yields CASTRGGQETQYF.

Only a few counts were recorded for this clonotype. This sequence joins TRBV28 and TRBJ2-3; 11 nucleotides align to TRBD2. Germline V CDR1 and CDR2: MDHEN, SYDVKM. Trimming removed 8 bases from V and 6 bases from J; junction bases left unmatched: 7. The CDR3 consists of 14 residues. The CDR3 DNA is TGTGCCAGCTCCGTAGCGGGAGGGCCTGATACGCAGTATTTT. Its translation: CASSVAGGPDTQYF.